This TCR beta chain was observed in a study of graft-versus-host responses after intestinal transplantation. About the study: Multivisceral, liver-intestinal, or isolated intestinal transplants were received by the recipients. Study-level findings and limits: The presence of high graft-versus-host to host-versus-graft clonal ratios in allografts characterized patients with graft-donor T cell macrochimerism.

Sequencing used immunoSEQ multiplex PCR; TCRdb keeps in-frame clones, though not all of them. The table records 140,000 or so clones, roughly 91% of them present only once. In the case of this clone: Its antigen remains unknown.

This CDR3 comprises 18 residues. From germline, CDR1 is SGHRS and CDR2 YFSETQ. Trimming at V came to 4 bases and at J to 5 bases, leaving 17 bases not matched to a gene. The sample consisted of unstimulated CD4+ T cells sorted from spleen or lymph node cells, taken before intestinal transplant. The rearrangement uses TRBV5-1 and TRBJ2-2, with TRBD2 matching 7 bases. The source of this sequence is a human donor who received an intestinal transplant. Written as DNA, the CDR3 is TGCGCCAGCAGCCCGCCCAGCGGGGCCCGGAGAAGAACCGGGGAGCTGTTTTTT. It yields the protein CASSPPSGARRRTGELFF.